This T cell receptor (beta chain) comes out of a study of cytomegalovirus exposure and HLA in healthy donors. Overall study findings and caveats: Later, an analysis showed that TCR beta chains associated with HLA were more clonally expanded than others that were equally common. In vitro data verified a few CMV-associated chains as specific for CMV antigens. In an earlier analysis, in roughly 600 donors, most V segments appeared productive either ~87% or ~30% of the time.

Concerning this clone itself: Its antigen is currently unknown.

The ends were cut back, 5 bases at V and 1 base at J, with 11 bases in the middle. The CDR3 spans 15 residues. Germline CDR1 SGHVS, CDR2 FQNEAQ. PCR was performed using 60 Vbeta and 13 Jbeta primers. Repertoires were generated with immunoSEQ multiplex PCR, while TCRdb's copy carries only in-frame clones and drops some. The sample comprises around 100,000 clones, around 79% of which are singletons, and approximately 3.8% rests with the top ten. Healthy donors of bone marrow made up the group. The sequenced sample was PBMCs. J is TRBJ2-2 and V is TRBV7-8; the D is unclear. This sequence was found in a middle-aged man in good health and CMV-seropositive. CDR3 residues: CASSARSGNTGELFF. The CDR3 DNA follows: TGTGCCAGCAGCGCCAGGTCTGGGAACACCGGGGAGCTGTTTTTT.